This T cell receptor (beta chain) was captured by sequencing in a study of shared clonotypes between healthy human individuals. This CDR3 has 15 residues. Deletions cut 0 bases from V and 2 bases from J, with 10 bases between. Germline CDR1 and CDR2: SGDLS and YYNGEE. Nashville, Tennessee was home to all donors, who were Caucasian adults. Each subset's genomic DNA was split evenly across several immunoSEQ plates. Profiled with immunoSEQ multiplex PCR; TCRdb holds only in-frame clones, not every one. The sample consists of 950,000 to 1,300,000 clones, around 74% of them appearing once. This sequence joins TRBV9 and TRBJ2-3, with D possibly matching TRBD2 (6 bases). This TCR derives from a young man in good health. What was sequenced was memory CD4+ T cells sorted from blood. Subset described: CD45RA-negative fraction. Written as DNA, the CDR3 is TGTGCCAGCAGCGTAGAGGGCGGGGCCACAGATACGCAGTATTTT. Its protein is CASSVEGGATDTQYF.